The clone carrying this TCR beta chain was counted only a few times. Germline V gene sequence: CDR1 SGHTA, CDR2 FQGTGA. Trimming at V came to 5 bases and at J to 5 bases, leaving 2 bases not matched to a gene. There are 14 residues in the CDR3. This entry belongs to a study of early T cells in non-severe SARS-CoV-2 infection. Individually, cDNA molecules had unique molecular identifiers attached to them. Using its own MiXCR run on the 5' RACE reads, TCRdb lists one record per CDR3 protein. Of about 69,000 distinct CDR3 sequences listed, about 4.6% are singletons. The clonotype originates from an adult who was a healthcare worker with PCR-confirmed SARS-CoV-2 infection or an uninfected control (not recorded which). The donor label of this sample is uncertain. V gene TRBV7-3 combines with J gene TRBJ2-3; 12 bases match TRBD2. Sequencing used whole blood, obtained at baseline. The chain's CDR3 is CASSPSGGEDTQYF. As DNA, the CDR3 is TGTGCCAGCAGCCCTAGCGGGGGGGAAGATACGCAGTATTTT.